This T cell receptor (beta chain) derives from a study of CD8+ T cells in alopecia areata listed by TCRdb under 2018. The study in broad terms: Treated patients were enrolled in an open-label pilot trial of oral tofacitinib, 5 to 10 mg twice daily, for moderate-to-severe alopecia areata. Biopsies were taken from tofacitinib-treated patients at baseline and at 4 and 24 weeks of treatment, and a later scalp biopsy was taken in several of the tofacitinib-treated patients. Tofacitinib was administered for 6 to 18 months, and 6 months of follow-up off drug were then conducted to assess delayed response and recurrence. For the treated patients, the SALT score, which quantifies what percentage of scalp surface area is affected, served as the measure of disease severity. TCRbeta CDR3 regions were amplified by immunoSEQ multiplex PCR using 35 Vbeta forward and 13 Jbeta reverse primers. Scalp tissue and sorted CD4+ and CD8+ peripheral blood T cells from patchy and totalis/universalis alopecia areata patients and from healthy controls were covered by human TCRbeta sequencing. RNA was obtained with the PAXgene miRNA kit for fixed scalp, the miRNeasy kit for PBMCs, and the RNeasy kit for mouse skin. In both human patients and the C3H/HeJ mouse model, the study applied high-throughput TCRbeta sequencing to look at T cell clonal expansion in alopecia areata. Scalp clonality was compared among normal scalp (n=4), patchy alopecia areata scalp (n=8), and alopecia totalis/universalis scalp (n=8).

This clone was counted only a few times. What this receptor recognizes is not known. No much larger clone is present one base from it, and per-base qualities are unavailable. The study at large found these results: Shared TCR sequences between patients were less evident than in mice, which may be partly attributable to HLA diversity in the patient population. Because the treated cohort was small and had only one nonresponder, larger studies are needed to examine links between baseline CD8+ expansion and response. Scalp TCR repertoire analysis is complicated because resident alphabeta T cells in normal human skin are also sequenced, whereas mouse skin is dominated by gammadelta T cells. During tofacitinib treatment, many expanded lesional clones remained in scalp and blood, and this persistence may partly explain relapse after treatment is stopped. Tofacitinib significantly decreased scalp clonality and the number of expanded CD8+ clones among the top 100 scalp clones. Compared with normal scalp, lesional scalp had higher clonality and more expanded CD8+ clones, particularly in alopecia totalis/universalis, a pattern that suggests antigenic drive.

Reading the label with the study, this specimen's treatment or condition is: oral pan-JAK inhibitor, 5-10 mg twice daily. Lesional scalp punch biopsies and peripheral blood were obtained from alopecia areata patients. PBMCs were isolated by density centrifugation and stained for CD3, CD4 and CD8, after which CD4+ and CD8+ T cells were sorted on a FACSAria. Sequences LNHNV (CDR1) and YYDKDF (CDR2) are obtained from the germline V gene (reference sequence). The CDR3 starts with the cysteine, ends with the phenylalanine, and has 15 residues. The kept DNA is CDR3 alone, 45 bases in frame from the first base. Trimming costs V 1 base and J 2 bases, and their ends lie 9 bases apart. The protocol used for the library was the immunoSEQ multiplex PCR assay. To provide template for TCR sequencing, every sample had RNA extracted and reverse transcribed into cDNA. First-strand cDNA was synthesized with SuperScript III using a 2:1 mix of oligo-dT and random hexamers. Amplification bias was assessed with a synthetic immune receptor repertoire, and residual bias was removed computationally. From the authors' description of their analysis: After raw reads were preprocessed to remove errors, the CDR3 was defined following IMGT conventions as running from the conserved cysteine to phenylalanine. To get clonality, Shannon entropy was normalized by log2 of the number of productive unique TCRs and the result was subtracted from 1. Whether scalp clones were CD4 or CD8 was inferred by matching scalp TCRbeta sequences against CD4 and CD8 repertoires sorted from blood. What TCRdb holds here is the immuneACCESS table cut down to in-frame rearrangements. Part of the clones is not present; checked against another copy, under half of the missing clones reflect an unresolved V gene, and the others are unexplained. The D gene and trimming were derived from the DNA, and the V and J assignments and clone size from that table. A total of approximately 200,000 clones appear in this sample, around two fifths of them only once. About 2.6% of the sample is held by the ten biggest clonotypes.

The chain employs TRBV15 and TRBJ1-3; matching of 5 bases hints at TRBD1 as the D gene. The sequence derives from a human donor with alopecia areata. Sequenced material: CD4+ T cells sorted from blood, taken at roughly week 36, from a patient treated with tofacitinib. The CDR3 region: CATSRGGRAGNTIYF. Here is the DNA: TGTGCCACCAGCAGAGGTGGCAGGGCTGGAAACACCATATATTTT. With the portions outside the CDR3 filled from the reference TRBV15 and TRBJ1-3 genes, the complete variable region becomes DAMVIQNPRYQVTQFGKPVTLSCSQTLNHNVMYWYQQKSSQAPKLLFHYYDKDFNNEADTPDNFQSRRPNTSFCFLDIRSPGLGDTAMYLCATSRGGRAGNTIYFGEGSWLTVV.